This T cell receptor (beta chain) was recorded in a study of T-cell memory formation after mild COVID-19. MiXCR, run by TCRdb on the 5' RACE reads, gives a single entry per CDR3 protein. The table lists a few hundred thousand distinct CDR3 sequences, about 16% of them singletons. This TCR derives from a man aged 18 to 35 who had mild COVID-19 (a few samples of this study predate the infection). Cell type and time point are not known. The sequenced sample was PBMCs or a T cell subset sorted from them (not recorded which).

The CDR3 nucleotides are TGCGCCAGCAGCCTAGACAGGGGGCGGTTTGGGACTGAAGCTTTCTTT. This gives the protein CASSLDRGRFGTEAFF. The chain carries TRBV5-1 and TRBJ1-1, with TRBD1 matching 10 bases. The CDR3 loop spans 16 amino acids. V lost 4 bases, J lost 5 bases, and 11 bases stayed unmatched. Germline CDR1 is SGHRS and CDR2 is YFSETQ.